This TCR beta chain was identified in a study of cytomegalovirus exposure and HLA in healthy donors. PCR primers comprised 60 Vbeta and 13 Jbeta primers. Here immunoSEQ multiplex PCR was the method, and the copy in TCRdb shows in-frame clones only, minus some. This repertoire shows 90,000 to 140,000 clones, approximately 16% found once; its top ten account for over 0.65%. The V gene's germline CDR1 is GTSNPN and CDR2 SVGIG (reference sequence). The CDR3 contains 12 residues. The sample consisted of PBMCs. The chain joins TRBV30 to TRBJ2-5; 9 bases match TRBD2. The DNA end is a closer match to TRBJ2-7, so the J assignment may be wrong. This TCR came from a female donor in good health and CMV-seronegative. CDR3 protein: CAWASGTYEQYF. The CDR3 nucleotides read TGTGCCTGGGCTAGCGGGACCTACGAGCAGTACTTC.